This T cell receptor (beta chain) was sequenced during a study of blood T cell repertoires in COVID-19. As for the study in general: Specimens from acute and convalescent COVID-19 originated in the United States, Italy and Spain. In each case, the material was cDNA or gDNA derived from T cells, B-cell-depleted T cells, or PBMCs.

In the study's own analysis: Estimated nucleated cell counts came from reference gene primer amplification. Some clones are missing from TCRdb's copy, which holds only in-frame ones; the method was immunoSEQ multiplex PCR. Clone size and V and J calls were adopted from that table, with D and trimming inferred from the DNA. The table shows about 100,000 clones, with 80% occurring only once. The CDR3 loop spans 11 amino acids. Trimming took off 2 bases at V and 6 bases at J, with 4 bases between the two ends. Looked up from germline, CDR1 is MNHEY and CDR2 is SVGAGI. The rearrangement uses TRBV6-5 and TRBJ1-1; the D is unclear. Material for sequencing was peripheral blood. This receptor was identified in a human donor in a cohort sampled during active COVID-19. CDR3 nucleotide sequence: TGTGCCAGCAGTTACAGAGCTGAAGCTTTCTTT. Translation gives CASSYRAEAFF.